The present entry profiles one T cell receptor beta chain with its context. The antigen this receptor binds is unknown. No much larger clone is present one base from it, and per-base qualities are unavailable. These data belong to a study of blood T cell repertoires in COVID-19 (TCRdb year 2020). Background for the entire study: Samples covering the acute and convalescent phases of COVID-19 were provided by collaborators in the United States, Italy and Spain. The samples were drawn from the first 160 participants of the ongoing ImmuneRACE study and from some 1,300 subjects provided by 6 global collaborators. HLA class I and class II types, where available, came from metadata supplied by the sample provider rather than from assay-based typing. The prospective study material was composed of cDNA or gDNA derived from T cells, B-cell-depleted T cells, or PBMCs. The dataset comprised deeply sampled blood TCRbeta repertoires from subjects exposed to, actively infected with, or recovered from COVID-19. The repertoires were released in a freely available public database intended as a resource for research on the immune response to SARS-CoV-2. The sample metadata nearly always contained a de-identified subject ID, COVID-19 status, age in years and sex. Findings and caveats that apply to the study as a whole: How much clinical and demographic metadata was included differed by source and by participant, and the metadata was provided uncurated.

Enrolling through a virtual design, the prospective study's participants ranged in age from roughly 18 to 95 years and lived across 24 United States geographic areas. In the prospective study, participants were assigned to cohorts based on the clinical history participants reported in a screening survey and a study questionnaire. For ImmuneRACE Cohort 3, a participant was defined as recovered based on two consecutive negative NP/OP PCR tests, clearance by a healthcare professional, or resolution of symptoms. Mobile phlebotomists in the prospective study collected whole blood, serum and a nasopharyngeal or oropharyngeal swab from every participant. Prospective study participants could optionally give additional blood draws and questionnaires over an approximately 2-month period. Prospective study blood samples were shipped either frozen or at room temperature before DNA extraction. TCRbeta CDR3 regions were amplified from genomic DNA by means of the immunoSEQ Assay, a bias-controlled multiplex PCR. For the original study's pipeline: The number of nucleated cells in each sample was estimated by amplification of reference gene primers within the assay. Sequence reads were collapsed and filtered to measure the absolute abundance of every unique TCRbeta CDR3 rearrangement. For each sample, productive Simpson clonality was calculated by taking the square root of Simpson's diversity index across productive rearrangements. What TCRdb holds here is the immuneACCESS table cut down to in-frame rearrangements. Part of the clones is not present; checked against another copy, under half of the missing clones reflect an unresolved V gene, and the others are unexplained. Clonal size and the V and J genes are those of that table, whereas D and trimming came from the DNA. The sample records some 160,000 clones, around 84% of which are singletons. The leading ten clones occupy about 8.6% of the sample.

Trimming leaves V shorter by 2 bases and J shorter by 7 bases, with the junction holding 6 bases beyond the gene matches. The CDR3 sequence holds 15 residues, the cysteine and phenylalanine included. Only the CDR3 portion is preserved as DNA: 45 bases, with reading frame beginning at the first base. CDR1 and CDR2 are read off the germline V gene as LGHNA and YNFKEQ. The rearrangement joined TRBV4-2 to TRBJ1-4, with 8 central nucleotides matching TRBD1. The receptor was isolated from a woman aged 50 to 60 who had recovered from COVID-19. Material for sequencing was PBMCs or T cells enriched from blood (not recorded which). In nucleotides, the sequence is TGTGCCAGCAGCCAACCCGTACAGGGGGGTGAAAAACTGTTTTTT. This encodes CASSQPVQGGEKLFF.